Presented here are 20 T cell receptor beta chains from one specimen sequenced in a study of OX40 agonist ivuxolimab in advanced cancers. Repertoires were generated with immunoSEQ multiplex PCR, while TCRdb's copy carries only in-frame clones and drops some. The table shows some 57,000 clones, with almost 85% occurring only once. The source was CD4+ or CD8+ T cells sorted from blood, collected in a trial of the OX40 agonist ivuxolimab. The receptor source for this set is an adult with an advanced solid tumor such as melanoma, head and neck, liver or kidney cancer.

The CDR3 loop is CASIQPRPLGTSSSYNEQFF. CDR3 nucleotide sequence: TGTGCCAGCATTCAACCACGCCCTCTCGGGACATCGAGCTCCTACAATGAGCAGTTCTTC. The chain links TRBV28 to TRBJ2-1; D perhaps matches TRBD1 (6 bases). The CDR3 extends over 20 amino acids. The germline CDR1 and CDR2 sequences are MDHEN and SYDVKM. V was clipped by 7 bases and J by 0 bases, with 28 bases between them.

This clone was observed once. V gene TRBV9 combines with J gene TRBJ2-7; D may be TRBD1 (6 bases). Trimming stripped 4 bases from V and 3 bases from J, with 14 bases between. In germline, CDR1 is SGDLS, CDR2 YYNGEE. This CDR3 has 14 amino acids. The CDR3 bases are TGTGCCAGCAGCCCCTCGGGACAAAACTACGAGCAGTACTTC. Amino acids: CASSPSGQNYEQYF.

V usage is TRBV5-4 and J usage is TRBJ2-3, with 7 bases that match TRBD1. CDR1 is SGHNT and CDR2 is YYREEE in the germline V gene (reference sequence). The V gene end was trimmed by 2 bases and the J gene end by 4 bases; junction bases not matched to a gene: 4. The CDR3 has 14 amino acids. CDR3 loop: CASSFRDRSDTQYF. CDR3 coding DNA: TGTGCCAGCAGCTTCCGGGACAGATCAGATACGCAGTATTTT.

The chain has TRBV7-8 and TRBJ1-2; D unresolved. Germline V lookup: CDR1 SGHVS, CDR2 FQNEAQ. The ends were cut back, 5 bases at V and 2 bases at J, with 9 bases in the middle. The CDR3 is made up of 13 amino acids. This chain's CDR3 is CASSLRANYGYTF. The CDR3 bases are TGTGCCAGCAGCCTACGGGCAAACTATGGCTACACCTTC.

The rearrangement links TRBV7-2 to TRBJ2-3; D is undetermined. Germline V gene lookup returns CDR1 SGHTA and CDR2 FQGNSA. The CDR3 length is 14 residues. The germline V and J ends were trimmed by 6 bases and 2 bases, with 12 bases remaining between them. CDR3 DNA sequence: TGTGCCAGCAGTTTGAGTAGCCACACAGATACGCAGTATTTT. The encoded protein is CASSLSSHTDTQYF.

The chain is built from TRBV27 and TRBJ2-1; TRBD1 matches at 11 bases. This CDR3 has 14 amino acids. The germline CDR1 and CDR2 sequences are MNHEY and SMNVEV (reference sequence). V was pared by 5 bases and J by 9 bases, with 6 bases of the junction left unmatched. The DNA for the CDR3 is TGTGCCAGCAGTCAACGGGACAGGGGGACTGAGCAGTTCTTC. Amino acid sequence: CASSQRDRGTEQFF.

The chain carries TRBV5-1 and TRBJ2-3; no definite D call. The germline gives CDR1 SGHRS, CDR2 YFSETQ. The V gene lost 0 bases and the J gene lost 2 bases, with 10 bases spanning the gap. The CDR3 consists of 15 residues. The CDR3 loop reads CASSLATDTTDTQYF. Here the CDR3 DNA reads TGCGCCAGCAGCTTGGCCACGGATACCACAGATACGCAGTATTTT. Full variable domain (missing parts from reference TRBV5-1 and TRBJ2-3): KAGVTQTPRYLIKTRGQQVTLSCSPISGHRSVSWYQQTPGQGLQFLFEYFSETQRNKGNFPGRFSGRQFSNSRSEMNVSTLELGDSALYLCASSLATDTTDTQYFGPGTRLTVL.

V and J are TRBV28 and TRBJ2-7, with 10 bases aligning to TRBD2. V trimming: 1 base; J trimming: 12 bases; junction bases outside the gene matches: 12. The CDR3 has 15 residues. Germline V lookup: CDR1 MDHEN, CDR2 SYDVKM. The CDR3 is CASSLYASGSSRWYF. The CDR3 nucleotides are TGTGCCAGCAGTTTATATGCTAGCGGGAGTTCTCGCTGGTACTTC.

This CDR3 reads CASRDSSGSKDTQYF. The CDR3 region has the DNA TGTGCCAGCAGGGACTCTAGCGGGAGCAAGGATACGCAGTATTTT. The chain links TRBV6-6 to TRBJ2-3, with TRBD2 identical over 10 bases. Germline trimming cut 6 bases from V and 6 bases from J; bases unmatched to any gene: 9. The germline gives CDR1 MNHNY, CDR2 SVGAGI (reference sequence). The CDR3 contains 15 residues.

The rearrangement links TRBV29-1 to TRBJ2-2; tentative D call: TRBD2 (6 bases). The length of the CDR3 is 14 residues. V was pared by 4 bases and J by 1 base, with 10 bases between. The V gene's germline CDR1 is SQVTM and CDR2 ANQGSEA. Written as DNA, the CDR3 is TGCAGCGTTGGCATCGGGGGGAACACCGGGGAGCTGTTTTTT. The encoded protein is CSVGIGGNTGELFF.

This sequence joins TRBV14 and TRBJ1-2, with 9 bases lining up with TRBD1. Germline V CDR1 and CDR2: SGHDN, FVKESK. The CDR3 has 15 residues. V shed 2 bases and J 7 bases; nucleotides not matched to a gene: 8. The CDR3 protein is CASSQPGQGISGYTF. CDR3 in DNA: TGTGCCAGCAGCCAACCCGGACAGGGGATTAGTGGCTACACCTTC.

The V and J genes are TRBV27 and TRBJ2-2; D remains ambiguous. V was shortened by 5 bases and J by 1 base, with 8 bases between the two germline ends. Germline V CDR1 and CDR2: MNHEY, SMNVEV (reference sequence). The length of the CDR3 is 14 residues. The CDR3 region has the DNA TGTGCCAGCAGTGAGCGACAGAACACCGGGGAGCTGTTTTTT. It specifies CASSERQNTGELFF.

This chain links TRBV5-4 with TRBJ1-3; 7 nucleotides match TRBD1. This CDR3 has 13 residues. Germline CDR1 reads SGHNT; CDR2 reads YYREEE (reference sequence). V lost 3 bases, J lost 3 bases, and 0 bases stayed unmatched. The CDR3 sequence is CASSWDSGNTIYF. The CDR3 DNA follows: TGTGCCAGCAGCTGGGACAGTGGAAACACCATATATTTT.

This chain links TRBV30 with TRBJ2-5; D call uncertain. V was trimmed by 4 bases and J by 5 bases, leaving 29 bases between them. This CDR3 spans 18 amino acids. Germline lookup yields CDR1 GTSNPN and CDR2 SVGIG (reference sequence). CDR3: CAWTPSVVALGFVETQYF. CDR3 bases: TGTGCCTGGACCCCTTCTGTGGTAGCCCTTGGGTTTGTGGAGACCCAGTACTTC.

The genes are TRBV7-9 and TRBJ1-4; D remains unclear. Trimming stripped 6 bases from V and 7 bases from J, with 12 bases between. The CDR3 sequence is 13 residues long. Germline V gene lookup returns CDR1 SEHNR and CDR2 FQNEAQ (reference sequence). CDR3 sequence (DNA): TGTGCCAGCAGAGCGAGTTTCGGTGAAAAACTGTTTTTT. Protein sequence: CASRASFGEKLFF.

The chain links TRBV19 to TRBJ1-3, with D uncertain. V was trimmed by 5 bases and J by 0 bases, leaving 14 bases between them. Germline lookup yields CDR1 LNHDA and CDR2 SQIVND (reference sequence). CDR3 length equals 16 residues. CDR3 in amino acids: CASSPTDGFSGNTIYF. CDR3 coding DNA: TGTGCCAGTAGTCCAACGGACGGATTCTCTGGAAACACCATATATTTT.

A remark on this clone: Other DNA sequences in this sample translate to the same CDR3. CDR3 amino acids: CASSLGPNNEQFF. The CDR3 DNA reads as TGTGCCAGCAGCTTAGGACCGAACAATGAGCAGTTCTTC. The rearrangement joins TRBV7-2 to TRBJ2-1; no definite D call. This CDR3 is built from 13 residues. Trimming removed 1 base from V and 5 bases from J, with 6 bases in between. The V gene's germline CDR1 is SGHTA and CDR2 FQGNSA. The complete variable domain, with remaining parts taken from reference TRBV7-2 and TRBJ2-1, reads GAGVSQSPSNKVTEKGKDVELRCDPISGHTALYWYRQSLGQGLEFLIYFQGNSAPDKSGLPSDRFSAERTGGSVSTLTIQRTQQEDSAVYLCASSLGPNNEQFFGPGTRLTVL.

This sequence joins TRBV2 and TRBJ1-1; D is possibly TRBD1 (6 bases). Germline V CDR1 and CDR2: SNHLY, FYNNEI. Trimming took off 8 bases at V and 3 bases at J, with 19 bases between the two ends. CDR3 length: 15 amino acids. The CDR3 loop is CASDTTGFSDTEAFF. The CDR3 DNA reads TGTGCCAGCGATACGACAGGCTTTAGTGACACTGAAGCTTTCTTT.

Regarding this clone: Its ends do not fully match the called genes, so a read error is possible. The sample carries other DNA sequences with the same CDR3. V gene TRBV7-9 combines with J gene TRBJ2-2; 8 bases are shared with TRBD2. CDR1 SEHNR and CDR2 FQNEAQ come from the germline V gene (reference sequence). The CDR3 sequence is 15 residues long. The CDR3 here is CASSKLAVHTGELFF. The CDR3 DNA sequence: TGTGCTAGCAGCAAACTAGCGGTACACACCGGGGAGCTGTTTTTT.

The chain links TRBV2 to TRBJ1-1; tentative D call: TRBD1 (5 bases). Trimming shortened V by 3 bases and J by 1 base, and 15 bases separated the two germline ends. In germline, CDR1 is SNHLY, CDR2 FYNNEI. The CDR3 covers 16 residues. The CDR3 DNA follows: TGTGCCAGCAGTGATGTTGCAGGGTCCGGGAACACTGAAGCTTTCTTT. This codes for CASSDVAGSGNTEAFF.